This T cell receptor beta chain was captured in a study of blood T cells in healthy people across ages. The use of a sample-barcoded 5' primer and a J-beta primer mix characterized a second PCR of about 7 to 12 cycles. Each CDR3 protein is one row after TCRdb ran MiXCR on the 5' RACE reads. Of approximately 730,000 distinct CDR3 sequences in the sample, 53% were seen once. The CDR3 is 12 amino acids. Germline loops: CDR1 SEHNR, CDR2 FQNEAQ (reference sequence). Sequenced input: blood. The TCR comes from a man older than 75 in good health. The chain joins TRBV7-9 to TRBJ2-4; no definite D call. Near its end, the DNA agrees better with TRBJ2-7, so the J call may be wrong. The CDR3: CATNEVPYEQYF. CDR3 nucleotides: TGTGCCACCAATGAAGTTCCCTACGAGCAGTACTTC.